These 28 T cell receptor beta chains came from one sample sequenced in a study of T cell responses to AZD1222 COVID-19 vaccine. Clones were read by immunoSEQ multiplex PCR, and TCRdb kept only the in-frame ones, dropping some. The sample lists fewer than 120,000 clones; roughly 85% were seen once. Sequencing was performed on peripheral blood, taken on day 0 of AZD1222 vaccination. The receptors shown here come from an adult in good health.

This clone was seen a handful of times. The chain uses TRBV6-5 and TRBJ2-2; TRBD1 is a possible D gene (6 bases). CDR1 MNHEY and CDR2 SVGAGI come from the germline V gene. The CDR3 is made up of 14 amino acids. V was pared by 0 bases and J by 6 bases, with 8 bases between. The CDR3 nucleotides are TGTGCCAGCAGTTACTCAGAGGGGGCCGGGGAGCTGTTTTTT. Encoded protein: CASSYSEGAGELFF.

The chain carries TRBV7-2 and TRBJ2-1, with D possibly matching TRBD2 (6 bases). Germline V gives CDR1 SGHTA, CDR2 FQGNSA. V lost 5 bases and J 10 bases, leaving 18 bases between the germline ends. CDR3 length: 14 residues. In DNA form, the CDR3 reads TGTGCCAGCAGCCTTACCGGGACCGGAGGGGAGCAGTTCTTC. This codes for CASSLTGTGGEQFF.

This rearrangement joins TRBV12-3 or TRBV12-4 to TRBJ1-1; no firm D call. Trimming pared 6 bases from V and 2 bases from J, leaving 4 bases between. This CDR3 comprises 11 residues. CDR3 in amino acids: CASRGNTEAFF. The CDR3 DNA reads as TGTGCCAGCAGAGGAAACACTGAAGCTTTCTTT.

The V and J genes are TRBV18 and TRBJ1-5, with 7 bases that match TRBD1. Germline CDR1 and CDR2: KGHSH and LQKENI. The trim removed 3 bases at V and 3 bases at J, leaving 8 bases unmatched. This CDR3 has 16 amino acids. CDR3 in DNA: TGTGCCAGCTCACCCCCGCAGGGGGTAATCAATCAGCCCCAGCATTTT. This codes for CASSPPQGVINQPQHF.

This chain uses TRBV7-2 with TRBJ1-3; D call uncertain. The CDR3 loop spans 17 amino acids. Germline CDR1 and CDR2: SGHTA and FQGNSA. V was cut by 4 bases and J by 0 bases, with 16 bases left in between. This chain's CDR3 is CASSSKGQTSSGNTIYF. The CDR3 DNA sequence: TGTGCCAGCAGCTCAAAAGGGCAGACGAGCTCTGGAAACACCATATATTTT.

V and J are TRBV7-2 and TRBJ1-2; D might be TRBD1 (5 bases). The CDR3 has 13 residues. The germline V and J ends were trimmed by 1 base and 7 bases, with 10 bases remaining between them. Germline assignment: CDR1 SGHTA and CDR2 FQGNSA. CDR3 nucleotide sequence: TGTGCCAGCAGCTTAGGTCATCAGGGTGGCTACACCTTC. It translates to CASSLGHQGGYTF. Based on the CDR3 plus reference TRBV7-2 and TRBJ1-2, the full variable domain is GAGVSQSPSNKVTEKGKDVELRCDPISGHTALYWYRQSLGQGLEFLIYFQGNSAPDKSGLPSDRFSAERTGGSVSTLTIQRTQQEDSAVYLCASSLGHQGGYTFGSGTRLTVV.

The rearrangement joins TRBV7-3 to TRBJ1-5, with D maybe TRBD1 (5 bases). Trimming pared 0 bases from V and 6 bases from J, leaving 12 bases between. This CDR3 contains 15 residues. Germline values: CDR1 SGHTA, CDR2 FQGTGA. CDR3 residues: CASSLTRVFTQPQHF. As DNA, the CDR3 is TGTGCCAGCAGCTTAACCAGGGTTTTCACTCAGCCCCAGCATTTT.

Details on this clone: Compared with germline, one end of the junction differs, possibly owing to a read error. The chain is built from TRBV29-1 and TRBJ1-2; possible D gene TRBD1, 5 bases. The CDR3 spans 10 residues. Germline CDR1 is SQVTM and CDR2 is ANQGSEA. In nucleotides, the CDR3 is TGCGGCGTAGGGACCTATGGCTACACCTTC. Protein: CGVGTYGYTF.

V gene TRBV18 combines with J gene TRBJ1-6, with 7 bases that match TRBD1. After removal of 4 bases from V and 10 bases from J, the junction contained 7 bases not matched to a gene. Per the germline V gene, CDR1 is KGHSH and CDR2 is LQKENI. The CDR3 is 14 amino acids. The DNA for the CDR3 is TGTGCCAGCTCACAAACAGGGGACAGATCACCCCTCCACTTT. Translation: CASSQTGDRSPLHF.

The chain employs TRBV6-1 and TRBJ1-3; D is possibly TRBD1 (5 bases). The CDR3 has 14 amino acids. CDR1 is MNHNS, CDR2 SASEGT, per germline. Trimming removed 0 bases from V and 9 bases from J, with 12 bases in between. This chain's CDR3 is CASSEARRGVTIYF. CDR3 nucleotide sequence: TGTGCCAGCAGTGAAGCGCGGAGGGGAGTCACCATATATTTT.

This rearrangement joins TRBV25-1 to TRBJ1-6; D possibly corresponds to TRBD1 (5 bases). Germline CDR1 and CDR2: MGHDK and SYGVNS. CDR3 length: 14 amino acids. Trimming pared 6 bases from V and 8 bases from J, leaving 14 bases between. The CDR3 sequence: CASRQEGFDSPLHF. The CDR3, as DNA: TGTGCCAGCAGACAGGAAGGGTTTGATTCACCCCTCCACTTT. Based on the CDR3 plus reference TRBV25-1 and TRBJ1-6, the full variable domain is EADIYQTPRYLVIGTGKKITLECSQTMGHDKMYWYQQDPGMELHLIHYSYGVNSTEKGDLSSESTVSRIRTEHFPLTLESARPSHTSQYLCASRQEGFDSPLHFGNGTRLTVT.

The genes are TRBV21-1 and TRBJ1-5. TRBV21-1 is assigned pseudogene status. This CDR3 comprises 14 residues. In nucleotides, the CDR3 is TGTGCCAGCAGCAACGAGGATAGCAATCAGCCCCAGCATTTT. It translates to CASSNEDSNQPQHF.

J is TRBJ2-7 and V is TRBV28; no reliable D call. V shed 3 bases and J shed 4 bases, with 7 bases lying between them. This CDR3 comprises 12 residues. Germline lookup yields CDR1 MDHEN and CDR2 SYDVKM. This CDR3 reads CASSLERYEQYF. The CDR3 DNA is TGTGCCAGCAGTTTGGAACGTTACGAGCAGTACTTC.

The chain has TRBV12-3 or TRBV12-4 and TRBJ2-2; D remains ambiguous. The CDR3 has 13 residues. Trimming stripped 6 bases from V and 6 bases from J, with 11 bases between. DNA for the CDR3: TGTGCCAGCAGCCCCTTAGCTGCCGGGGAGCTGTTTTTT. This gives the protein CASSPLAAGELFF.

This chain joins TRBV7-2 and TRBJ2-7; 9 positions match TRBD2. The CDR3 is 15 residues long. Germline V gene sequence: CDR1 SGHTA, CDR2 FQGNSA. The junction had 8 bases not matched to a gene; V was cut back by 8 bases and J by 0 bases. The CDR3 DNA reads as TGTGCCAGCTCCCCAGCGGGGGGCTCCTCCTACGAGCAGTACTTC. Its translation: CASSPAGGSSYEQYF.

Here the CDR3 reads CASSSGTVPYEQYF. In DNA, the CDR3 is TGTGCCAGCAGCTCCGGGACAGTCCCTTACGAGCAGTACTTC. V gene TRBV7-3 combines with J gene TRBJ2-7; the match to TRBD1 covers 7 bases. The CDR3 is 14 residues long. Germline CDR1 and CDR2: SGHTA and FQGTGA. Trimming took 4 bases from V and 4 from J; bases not matched to a gene: 7. Together with reference TRBV7-3 and TRBJ2-7, the CDR3 gives the full variable domain: GAGVSQTPSNKVTEKGKYVELRCDPISGHTALYWYRQSLGQGPEFLIYFQGTGAADDSGLPNDRFFAVRPEGSVSTLKIQRTERGDSAVYLCASSSGTVPYEQYFGPGTRLTVT.

V is TRBV18 and J is TRBJ2-5, with unresolved D. In germline, CDR1 is KGHSH, CDR2 LQKENI. CDR3 length: 16 amino acids. Trimming removed 1 base at V and 4 bases at J, with 16 bases between. CDR3: CASSPRVAGLGETQYF. CDR3 DNA: TGTGCCAGCTCACCACGGGTAGCAGGCTTGGGAGAGACCCAGTACTTC.

The V gene is TRBV25-1, the J gene TRBJ2-3, with 9 bases lining up with TRBD2. Trimming removed 4 bases from V and 2 bases from J; junction bases left unmatched: 7. Germline-derived CDR1 and CDR2 are MGHDK and SYGVNS. The CDR3 runs 16 residues. CDR3 coding DNA: TGTGCCAGCAGTGGTTCGCTAGCGGGGTCCACAGATACGCAGTATTTT. It translates to CASSGSLAGSTDTQYF.

This clone was detected only once. V is TRBV5-4 and J is TRBJ1-4, with 7 bases identical to TRBD1. V shed 3 bases and J 5 bases; nucleotides not matched to a gene: 1. Germline V CDR1 and CDR2: SGHNT, YYREEE (reference sequence). The CDR3 length is 13 residues. Here the CDR3 DNA reads TGTGCCAGCAGCTCGACAGGGAATGAAAAACTGTTTTTT. As protein: CASSSTGNEKLFF.

This clone was seen more than once but under ten times. The chain has TRBV3-1 (or the pseudogene TRBV3-2) and TRBJ1-3; D is undetermined. The CDR3 covers 14 residues. Trimming cost V 0 bases and J 0 bases, with 3 bases left between them. The V gene's germline CDR1 is LGHDT and CDR2 YNNKEL (reference sequence). The CDR3: CASSQEPSGNTIYF. CDR3 coding DNA: TGTGCCAGCAGCCAAGAACCCTCTGGAAACACCATATATTTT.

The chain uses TRBV12-5 and TRBJ2-7; the D is unclear. Germline V gene data show CDR1 as LGHNT and CDR2 as FRNRAP. This CDR3 comprises 15 residues. Trimming removed 0 bases from V and 7 bases from J, with 16 bases in between. CDR3 region: CASGLVCADPREQYF. CDR3 DNA: TGTGCTAGTGGTTTGGTATGTGCAGATCCTAGGGAGCAGTACTTC.

The CDR3 DNA reads TGTGCCAGCAGCGAAGCGGGAGGGCCTTTCTACGAGCAGTACTTC. Amino acid sequence: CASSEAGGPFYEQYF. J is TRBJ2-7 and V is TRBV9; the match to TRBD2 covers 10 bases. The CDR3 length is 15 residues. Germline lookup yields CDR1 SGDLS and CDR2 YYNGEE. Losses at the gene ends were 3 bases for V and 3 bases for J; bases not matched to a gene: 6.

The CDR3 nucleotides read TGTGCCAGCAGCCAAGATCAGGGCGGGGGGGCAAAGGTCGACGAGCAGTACTTC. Protein: CASSQDQGGGAKVDEQYF. The chain carries TRBV4-2 and TRBJ2-7, with 9 bases fitting TRBD2. With 0 bases clipped from V and 5 bases from J, the junction kept 14 bases outside the gene matches. CDR1 LGHNA and CDR2 YNFKEQ come from the germline V gene. This CDR3 is 18 amino acids long.

The rearrangement joins TRBV6-5 to TRBJ1-1; tentative D call: TRBD1 (5 bases). V was trimmed by 0 bases and J by 5 bases, leaving 13 bases between them. The CDR3 consists of 15 residues. Germline CDR1 MNHEY, CDR2 SVGAGI. The CDR3 DNA sequence: TGTGCCAGCAGTTACTCGAGGGGCCTTAAAACTGAAGCTTTCTTT. This codes for CASSYSRGLKTEAFF.

J is TRBJ1-6 and V is TRBV19; D may be TRBD1 (5 bases). The CDR3 has 13 residues. The ends were cut back, 3 bases at V and 10 bases at J, with 10 bases in the middle. Germline V lookup: CDR1 LNHDA, CDR2 SQIVND (reference sequence). CDR3 sequence (DNA): TGTGCCAGTAGTATCAGGGAAAACTCACCCCTCCACTTT. Translation gives CASSIRENSPLHF.

The V gene is TRBV6-5, the J gene TRBJ1-5; 7 positions agree with TRBD1. This CDR3 spans 14 amino acids. V shed 7 bases and J 2 bases; nucleotides not matched to a gene: 5. CDR1 MNHEY and CDR2 SVGAGI come from the germline V gene. The CDR3: CASMETGRNQPQHF. The DNA of the CDR3 is TGTGCCAGCATGGAGACAGGGCGCAATCAGCCCCAGCATTTT.

J is TRBJ1-3 and V is TRBV7-9; no definite D call. Germline V gene sequence: CDR1 SEHNR, CDR2 FQNEAQ (reference sequence). The V gene lost 3 bases and the J gene lost 0 bases, with 6 bases spanning the gap. The CDR3 runs to 14 residues. CDR3 sequence reads: CASSFSISGNTIYF. The DNA of the CDR3 is TGTGCCAGCAGCTTTAGCATCTCTGGAAACACCATATATTTT.

The chain employs TRBV12-3 or TRBV12-4 and TRBJ1-1; a weak D match, TRBD1 (5 bases). CDR3 length: 12 residues. Trimming removed 7 bases from V and 8 bases from J, with 14 bases in between. The CDR3 sequence is CASTTGHLEAFF. CDR3 nucleotide sequence: TGTGCCAGCACAACGGGGCATCTGGAAGCTTTCTTT.